This is a list of T cell receptor beta chains from one sample in a study of T cells in Graves' hyperthyroidism and ophthalmopathy. In TCRdb, the multiplex PCR reads were re-called with MiXCR into one record per CDR3 protein. The table lists 270,000 or so distinct CDR3 sequences, roughly 15% of them singletons. The sequenced material came from blood. These receptors were collected from a woman in her 50s with Graves' hyperthyroidism that later progressed to Graves' ophthalmopathy. Each CDR3 is given with its conserved first and last residue. A D gene is named only where the DNA matches it firmly. Only part of the rows carry a size: once, few, many, or a class if the clone is expanded.

j_call,d_call,clone_size,v_call,cdr3_aa,cdr3_nt
TRBJ1-2,.,many,TRBV28,CASRGTPGGGYTF,TGTGCCAGCAGGGGGACACCGGGTGGTGGCTACACCTTC
TRBJ2-3,.,many,TRBV7-8,CASSQNRDTQYF,TGTGCCAGCAGCCAGAACCGAGATACGCAGTATTTT
TRBJ1-1,.,many,TRBV15,CATKGFGNTEAFF,TGTGCCACCAAGGGGTTTGGGAACACTGAAGCTTTCTTT
TRBJ1-1,.,.,TRBV27,CASSLRQGGTEAFF,TGTGCCAGCAGTTTGCGGCAGGGTGGCACTGAAGCTTTCTTT
TRBJ2-1,TRBD1,many,TRBV5-1,CASSLGGGAYNEQFF,TGCGCCAGCAGCTTGGGAGGGGGCGCGTACAATGAGCAGTTCTTC
TRBJ2-3,TRBD2,many,TRBV7-6,CASSLAGTSGSDTQYF,TGTGCCAGCAGCTTAGCCGGGACTAGCGGGTCGGATACGCAGTATTTT
TRBJ2-1,.,.,TRBV11-2,CATKTGAYNEQFF,TGTGCCACCAAGACAGGCGCCTACAATGAGCAGTTCTTC
TRBJ1-5,TRBD1,many,TRBV15,CATSSARGGQGDQPQHF,TGTGCCACCAGCAGTGCCCGCGGGGGACAGGGCGATCAGCCCCAGCATTTT
TRBJ2-7,.,many,TRBV6-1,CASRPRDMIYEQYF,TGTGCCAGCAGGCCGCGGGACATGATCTACGAGCAGTACTTC
TRBJ2-7,.,many,TRBV28,CASSPHRDGPYEQYF,TGTGCCAGCAGTCCTCACCGGGACGGACCCTACGAGCAGTACTTC
TRBJ2-4,.,many,TRBV27,CASSLTVKNIQYF,TGTGCCAGCAGTTTAACAGTTAAAAACATTCAGTACTTC
TRBJ2-3,TRBD1,few,TRBV7-8,CASSTMGQGPHFALPDTQYF,TGTGCCAGCAGCACCATGGGACAGGGGCCACACTTTGCTCTCCCAGATACGCAGTATTTT
TRBJ2-3,TRBD2,many,TRBV5-1,CASSLGGSGTDTQYF,TGCGCCAGCAGCTTGGGCGGGAGTGGCACAGATACGCAGTATTTT
TRBJ2-7,.,.,TRBV28,CASSQAHSEQYF,TGTGCCAGCAGTCAGGCACATTCGGAGCAGTACTTC
TRBJ2-5,TRBD2,many,TRBV11-1,CASSPGLAAGPSQYF,TGTGCCAGCAGCCCTGGACTAGCGGCTGGCCCCTCCCAGTACTTC
TRBJ2-1,.,many,TRBV9,CASSVGGRPYNEQFF,TGTGCCAGCAGCGTGGGCGGGCGACCCTACAATGAGCAGTTCTTC
TRBJ1-5,TRBD1,many,TRBV2,CASSFDRGVGQPQHF,TGTGCCAGCAGTTTCGACAGGGGGGTAGGTCAGCCCCAGCATTTT
TRBJ1-1,.,.,TRBV12-5,CASAGGGNTEAFF,TGTGCTAGCGCGGGGGGAGGGAACACTGAAGCTTTCTTT
TRBJ2-2,.,many,TRBV12-3/TRBV12-4,CASSLRGSGTGELFF,TGTGCCAGCAGTTTAAGGGGGAGCGGCACCGGGGAGCTGTTTTTT
TRBJ1-2,.,.,TRBV28,CATTIMTGVNYGYTF,TGTGCCACCACAATTATGACAGGAGTAAACTATGGCTACACCTTC
TRBJ1-2,.,.,TRBV19,CASSIASGYTF,TGTGCCAGTAGTATTGCCTCTGGCTACACCTTC
TRBJ2-2,.,many,TRBV27,CASSIQGFGTGELFF,TGTGCCAGCAGTATACAGGGATTTGGCACCGGGGAGCTGTTTTTT
TRBJ2-7,TRBD2,many,TRBV28,CASSRPQREIPYEQYF,TGTGCCAGCAGTAGACCCCAGCGGGAGATTCCTTACGAGCAGTACTTC
TRBJ2-7,.,many,TRBV3-1,CASSQDLGAYSYEQYF,TGTGCCAGCAGCCAAGATTTAGGAGCGTACTCCTACGAGCAGTACTTC
TRBJ2-6,.,many,TRBV7-2,CASSPSTGGANVLTF,TGTGCCAGCAGCCCCTCAACTGGAGGGGCCAACGTCCTGACTTTC
TRBJ2-5,TRBD2,many,TRBV9,CASSPPTSGRVETQYF,TGTGCCAGCAGCCCTCCTACCAGCGGGAGGGTTGAGACCCAGTACTTC
TRBJ2-7,TRBD1,many,TRBV20-1,CSATTGGGDGGGYEQYF,TGCAGTGCCACTACAGGGGGCGGCGATGGCGGAGGCTACGAGCAGTACTTC
TRBJ1-2,.,many,TRBV28,CASYGVAAGYTF,TGTGCCAGCTACGGGGTTGCGGCTGGCTACACCTTC
TRBJ2-1,TRBD1,many,TRBV20-1,CSANRLQGAYEQFF,TGCAGTGCCAATCGACTTCAGGGGGCCTATGAGCAGTTCTTC